Listed below are T cell receptor beta chains from one sample, sequenced in a study of T cell repertoires in cytomegalovirus infection. Each CDR3 protein gets one entry after TCRdb re-called the reads with MiXCR. The sample shows fewer than 550,000 distinct CDR3 sequences, approximately 25% of them seen only once. The sequencing input was PBMCs. The receptors were gathered from a human donor in good health (CMV status not recorded). Some clones in this sample may be carry-over from other donors' samples. Each CDR3 is given with its conserved first and last residue. D genes are given only for firm matches.

V gene | D gene | CDR3 protein
TRBV12-3/TRBV12-4 | TRBD2 | CASRLAGGISYEQYF
TRBV19 | - | CASSSLDAPRGGYTF
TRBV11-2 | - | CASRFSAGSEQYF
TRBV7-9 | - | CASSPPGDHQPQHF
TRBV18 | TRBD2 | CASSPLGLAGGSNEQFF
TRBV19 | - | CASSRLSSVETQYF
TRBV5-8 | - | CASSLGTQSLREKLFF
TRBV6-2/TRBV6-3 | - | CASSYPGKYQETQYF
TRBV5-6 | TRBD1 | CASSLAGTGVEKLFF
TRBV14 | - | CASSQVGGENTEAFF
TRBV6-5 | TRBD2 | CASSFGASGSAEQYF
TRBV6-2/TRBV6-3 | TRBD1 | CASSPGPTGALAKNIQYF
TRBV2 | TRBD1 | CASRTRTGRLNTGELFF
TRBV28 | - | CASSLTLVTVAQYF
TRBV28 | - | CASRWGASNQPQHF
TRBV6-1 | - | CASSGGTGTVSSGANVLTF
TRBV9 | TRBD2 | CASSELQGLARTDTQYF
TRBV29-1 | TRBD2 | CSVGGAGASYEQYF
TRBV3-1 | - | CASSQMGAGNTIYF
TRBV7-2 | - | CASSLNRQGEKLFF
TRBV11-3 | - | CATSPGTPPDEQFF
TRBV10-3 | - | CAISESGNNQPQHF
TRBV4-3 | TRBD1 | CASSQAGTGREHYGYTF
TRBV6-2/TRBV6-3 | TRBD1 | CASNEQGADSYEQYF
TRBV12-3/TRBV12-4 | - | CASSFSMDEKLFF
TRBV20-1 | TRBD2 | CSARDALSGRADDEQFF
TRBV2 | TRBD1 | CASSEWTGTGELFF
TRBV6-2/TRBV6-3 | - | CASGLGAMNTEAFF
TRBV7-2 | TRBD2 | CATTGTSGTDTQYF
TRBV7-2 | - | CASNLTGANYGYTF
TRBV6-2/TRBV6-3 | - | CASSYLQGVGELFF
TRBV24-1 | - | CATRSRSANTEAFF
TRBV19 | TRBD2 | CASSIPAGTSGDTQYF
TRBV27 | - | CASSTETKGFDTEAFF
TRBV6-1 | TRBD1 | CASSATGADTGELFF